This TCR beta chain originates from a study of blood T cell repertoires in COVID-19. Study information: PBMCs, B-cell-depleted T cells, or T cells were the source of the cDNA or gDNA that made up the material.

Germline V gene sequence: CDR1 MGHRA, CDR2 YSYEKL. The CDR3 consists of 15 residues. V shed 5 bases and J shed 0 bases, with 11 bases lying between them. Using immunoSEQ multiplex PCR, the repertoire was profiled, and TCRdb retains in-frame clones only, with some absent. The sample yields about 66,000 clones, roughly 89% seen once. The specimen sequenced was peripheral blood. The TCR sequence derives from a man aged 60 to 69 with acute or convalescent COVID-19. The chain carries TRBV4-1 and TRBJ1-5; perhaps TRBD1 as D (6 bases). The CDR3 DNA is TGCGCCAGCAGCTATAACAGGGCTAGCAATCAGCCCCAGCATTTT. Translated: CASSYNRASNQPQHF.